The 4 T cell receptor beta chains given below trace back to one sample, sequenced in a study of T cells in localized non-small cell lung cancer. The repertoire was sequenced with immunoSEQ multiplex PCR; TCRdb's copy has only in-frame clones and lacks some. The sample records 30,000 to 40,000 clones, about nine tenths being singletons. The material sequenced was peripheral blood, taken before any cancer treatment. Every receptor here comes from a woman aged 40 to 75 with stage I lung adenocarcinoma.

The chain links TRBV7-3 to TRBJ2-1, with 8 bases matching TRBD2. The ends lost 3 bases at V and 3 bases at J; junction bases unmatched: 1. Germline V CDR1 and CDR2: SGHTA, FQGTGA. CDR3 length equals 14 residues. The CDR3 spells CASSFSGSYNEQFF. DNA for the CDR3: TGTGCCAGCAGCTTCAGCGGGAGCTACAATGAGCAGTTCTTC.

The rearrangement uses TRBV14 and TRBJ2-7; tentative D call: TRBD1 (6 bases). The V gene's germline CDR1 is SGHDN and CDR2 FVKESK. There are 16 residues in the CDR3. V lost 0 bases and J 3 bases, leaving 15 bases between the germline ends. The CDR3 protein is CASSQDSGGQNYEQYF. Here the CDR3 DNA reads TGTGCCAGCAGCCAAGATTCTGGGGGCCAAAACTACGAGCAGTACTTC. Together with reference TRBV14 and TRBJ2-7, the CDR3 gives the full variable domain: EAGVTQFPSHSVIEKGQTVTLRCDPISGHDNLYWYRRVMGKEIKFLLHFVKESKQDESGMPNNRFLAERTGGTYSTLKVQPAELEDSGVYFCASSQDSGGQNYEQYFGPGTRLTVT.

The rearrangement uses TRBV7-2 and TRBJ1-4; possibly TRBD1 for D (5 bases). Trimming cost V 1 base and J 1 base, with 13 bases left between them. Germline CDR1 and CDR2: SGHTA and FQGNSA. The CDR3 runs 17 residues. The CDR3 DNA is TGTGCCAGCAGCTTAGAAAGGGGCCAGGGAACTAATGAAAAACTGTTTTTT. It is translated as CASSLERGQGTNEKLFF.

V usage is TRBV2 and J usage is TRBJ2-3; D is possibly TRBD1 or TRBD2 (6 bases each). CDR1 and CDR2 (germline): SNHLY, FYNNEI. There are 16 residues in the CDR3. Between the trimmed V and J ends, which lost 6 bases and 2 bases, there was a span of 18 bases. CDR3 sequence: CASSVLGGPNTDTQYF. DNA of the CDR3: TGTGCCAGCAGCGTCTTGGGGGGCCCCAACACAGATACGCAGTATTTT.